The 12 T cell receptor beta chains listed next were all sequenced from one sample in a study of sequential checkpoint blockade in melanoma. TCRdb's copy holds only in-frame clones and misses some; the assay was immunoSEQ multiplex PCR. The sample includes 37,000 or so clones, approximately 30% seen only once; the top ten take roughly 1.5%. The treatment: randomized to nivolumab then ipilimumab (arm A) or the reverse (arm B). Sequenced material: tumor tissue (inferred from file names), taken from a patient given nivolumab and ipilimumab in sequence. The source of these receptors is a human donor with melanoma.

This clone was counted at least ten times. The rearrangement joins TRBV11-3 to TRBJ2-7; TRBD2 aligns across 9 bases. This CDR3 is 16 amino acids long. V trimming: 3 bases; J trimming: 0 bases; junction bases outside the gene matches: 6. Germline values: CDR1 SGHNT, CDR2 YENEEA. The CDR3 here is CASSFSLAGDSYEQYF. As DNA, the CDR3 is TGTGCCAGCAGCTTCTCACTAGCGGGCGACTCCTACGAGCAGTACTTC.

V usage is TRBV18 and J usage is TRBJ1-1, with D unresolved. Germline assignment: CDR1 KGHSH and CDR2 LQKENI. This CDR3 contains 14 residues. The V gene lost 6 bases and the J gene lost 1 base, with 12 bases spanning the gap. The CDR3 coding sequence is TGTGCCAGCTCTCCCCTCACCGGGAACACTGAAGCTTTCTTT. This translates into CASSPLTGNTEAFF.

The gene calls are TRBV11-3 and TRBJ1-2; 9 nucleotides match TRBD1. The CDR3 extends over 14 amino acids. The junction had 5 bases not matched to a gene; V was cut back by 5 bases and J by 4 bases. CDR1 SGHNT and CDR2 YENEEA come from the germline V gene. CDR3: CASSPPDRGYGYTF. For the CDR3, the DNA is TGTGCCAGCAGCCCCCCGGACAGGGGCTATGGCTACACCTTC.

This clone was seen a handful of times. The genes are TRBV28 and TRBJ1-1, with D possibly TRBD1 on 6 matching bases. Germline V gene sequence: CDR1 MDHEN, CDR2 SYDVKM. This CDR3 is built from 15 residues. V lost 0 bases and J lost 4, with 12 bases in between. The CDR3 nucleotides read TGTGCCAGCAGTTTATGGGGGGGCGGGCGCACTGAAGCTTTCTTT. It specifies CASSLWGGGRTEAFF.

This clone appeared a few times. V and J are TRBV11-3 and TRBJ1-1; a weak D match, TRBD1 (6 bases). V lost 5 bases and J 5 bases, leaving 21 bases between the germline ends. CDR1 is SGHNT, CDR2 YENEEA, per germline. CDR3 length: 16 amino acids. The CDR3, as DNA: TGTGCCAGCAGCCCGGGGGGGGCCCTCCGATTTACTGAAGCTTTCTTT. Amino acid sequence: CASSPGGALRFTEAFF.

This clone appeared a single time. This chain uses TRBV19 with TRBJ1-5, with a possible D match to TRBD1 (5 bases). Trimming left V 6 bases short and J 0 bases short, with 9 bases between. The CDR3 covers 14 residues. Germline V gives CDR1 LNHDA, CDR2 SQIVND (reference sequence). The CDR3 sequence is CASRSGASNQPQHF. The CDR3, as DNA: TGTGCCAGTAGGAGCGGGGCTAGCAATCAGCCCCAGCATTTT.

Only a few counts were recorded for this clone. This chain connects TRBV18 to TRBJ2-2; D uncertain. Trimming removed 0 bases from V and 7 bases from J, with 6 bases in between. The CDR3 is 13 residues long. In germline, CDR1 is KGHSH, CDR2 LQKENI. Here the CDR3 reads CASSPPTFGELFF. For the CDR3, the DNA is TGTGCCAGCTCACCACCCACGTTCGGGGAGCTGTTTTTT.

In this sample, this clone turned up a few times. This chain connects TRBV28 to TRBJ1-1; maybe TRBD1 (5 bases). Germline-derived CDR1 and CDR2 are MDHEN and SYDVKM. Trimming pared 2 bases from V and 1 base from J, leaving 14 bases between. The CDR3 is 16 residues long. The CDR3 loop reads CASSLAPRGWNTEAFF. The CDR3 DNA follows: TGTGCCAGCAGTTTAGCTCCTCGGGGGTGGAACACTGAAGCTTTCTTT. The entire variable domain, with the rest obtained from reference TRBV28 and TRBJ1-1, is as follows: DVKVTQSSRYLVKRTGEKVFLECVQDMDHENMFWYRQDPGLGLRLIYFSYDVKMKEKGDIPEGYSVSREKKERFSLILESASTNQTSMYLCASSLAPRGWNTEAFFGQGTRLTVV.

This clone was recorded once. The rearrangement joins TRBV18 to TRBJ2-7; D gene unclear. The CDR3 covers 13 residues. Germline loops: CDR1 KGHSH, CDR2 LQKENI. V was pared by 3 bases and J by 0 bases, with 6 bases between. Here the CDR3 DNA reads TGTGCCAGCTCACCCCCGAGCTCCTACGAGCAGTACTTC. Its translation: CASSPPSSYEQYF. The variable domain in full, completed from reference TRBV18 and TRBJ2-7, reads NAGVMQNPRHLVRRRGQEARLRCSPMKGHSHVYWYRQLPEEGLKFMVYLQKENIIDESGMPKERFSAEFPKEGPSILRIQQVVRGDSAAYFCASSPPSSYEQYFGPGTRLTVT.

The chain uses TRBV11-3 and TRBJ2-3; possible D gene TRBD2, 6 bases. The CDR3 contains 15 residues. Trimming pared 1 base from V and 1 base from J, leaving 9 bases between. The germline gives CDR1 SGHNT, CDR2 YENEEA. The CDR3 reads CASSLGRGGTDTQYF. CDR3 in DNA: TGTGCCAGCAGCTTAGGGAGGGGTGGCACAGATACGCAGTATTTT.

There are many counts of this clone. The CDR3 DNA is TGTGCCAGCAGCTTGACTAGCGGGAGTTACGAGCAGTACTTC. This gives the protein CASSLTSGSYEQYF. V gene TRBV11-1 combines with J gene TRBJ2-7; 12 bases match TRBD2. The CDR3 consists of 14 residues. The germline CDR1 and CDR2 sequences are SGHAT and FQDESV (reference sequence). With V trimmed by 3 bases and J by 4 bases, 1 base remained unmatched.

The gene calls are TRBV30 and TRBJ2-7; D ambiguous. Germline V CDR1 and CDR2: GTSNPN, SVGIG (reference sequence). The germline V and J ends were trimmed by 0 bases and 3 bases, with 12 bases remaining between them. The CDR3 consists of 14 residues. The DNA of the CDR3 is TGTGCCTGGAGTGTCCGGTTAGGGATCTACGAGCAGTACTTC. This codes for CAWSVRLGIYEQYF.